The rows below give T cell receptor beta chains drawn from one sample of a study of T cells after yellow fever vaccination. MiXCR, run by TCRdb on the 5' RACE reads, gives a single entry per CDR3 protein. The sample consists of about 260,000 distinct CDR3 sequences, 10% to 15% of them appearing once. This sample comprised CD4+ T cells sorted from PBMCs, obtained 45 days after the yellow fever booster vaccination. The receptors stem from a young man who received the YFV17D yellow fever vaccine. The CDR3 runs from the conserved cysteine through the conserved F or W. A D gene is named only where the DNA matches it firmly. Size values are once, few and many counts, or a class for expanded clones, and some rows have none.

cdr3_nt	cdr3_aa	d_call	clone_size	v_call	j_call
TGCGCCAGCAGCTTGGAGGGTAGCGGCTACACCTTC	CASSLEGSGYTF	.	few	TRBV5-1	TRBJ1-2
TGCAGCGTTGGGGGCTCCACTGAAGCTTTCTTT	CSVGGSTEAFF	.	.	TRBV29-1	TRBJ1-1
TGTGCCAGCACCCCCGGGACAGGGGGCACCGGGGAGCTGTTTTTT	CASTPGTGGTGELFF	TRBD1	few	TRBV14	TRBJ2-2
TGTGCCAGCTCCCCCGCAGGGAATACGCAGTATTTT	CASSPAGNTQYF	.	.	TRBV2	TRBJ2-3
TGTGCCAGCAGCGCCGTTTACGAGCAGTACTTC	CASSAVYEQYF	.	few	TRBV11-2	TRBJ2-7
TGTGCCAGCAGCCCCACGGACTCTTACTCCTACAATGAGCAGTTCTTC	CASSPTDSYSYNEQFF	.	.	TRBV9	TRBJ2-1
TGCAGCGCTCTGGACGGCACAGATACGCAGTATTTT	CSALDGTDTQYF	.	.	TRBV29-1	TRBJ2-3
TGCAGCGTTGTGGGGGGAAGGTCGGCGGCAGATACGCAGTATTTT	CSVVGGRSAADTQYF	.	.	TRBV29-1	TRBJ2-3
TGCAGCGTTGGGCAGGCTCGGGGTGAGCAGTACTTC	CSVGQARGEQYF	.	few	TRBV29-1	TRBJ2-7
TGTGCCAGCAGACAGGGCCTACACAATGAGCAGTTCTTC	CASRQGLHNEQFF	.	.	TRBV6-1	TRBJ2-1
TGTGCCAGCAGTGGGGGACCCGGGACAGGCTCCTACGAGCAGTACTTC	CASSGGPGTGSYEQYF	TRBD1	.	TRBV27	TRBJ2-7
TGTGCCAGCAGCTCTACATCGTTTGGGCAGTATTTT	CASSSTSFGQYF	.	.	TRBV7-2	TRBJ2-3
TGTGCCAGCAGTTACTCTCACCGACTAGCGAGCACAGATACGCAGTATTTT	CASSYSHRLASTDTQYF	TRBD2	.	TRBV6-5	TRBJ2-3
TGTGCCACCAGCAGAGAGGGGGCAGGGCCTTTTTTGAAACTGTTTTTT	CATSREGAGPFLKLFF	.	.	TRBV15	TRBJ1-4
TGTGCCAGCAGCGGTGGGTGGGGAGATACGCAGTATTTT	CASSGGWGDTQYF	.	.	TRBV7-9	TRBJ2-3
TGTGCCAGCAGCTTAGATCGGGCTAGCGGGGGGAGCACAGATACGCAGTATTTT	CASSLDRASGGSTDTQYF	TRBD2	few	TRBV11-2	TRBJ2-3
TGCAGCGTCGACGCGGGAGAAAACATTCAGTACTTC	CSVDAGENIQYF	TRBD2	many	TRBV29-1	TRBJ2-4
TGTGCCAGCAGCTGGTGCAGCTCCTACAATGAGCAGTTCTTC	CASSWCSSYNEQFF	.	.	TRBV7-2	TRBJ2-1
TGTGCCAGCAGCTTAGTGTCAGGAGGCACCTACAATGAGCAGTTCTTC	CASSLVSGGTYNEQFF	.	few	TRBV7-2	TRBJ2-1
TGCAGCGTCTCCCGGACAGCCAGCTCTGGAAACACCATATATTTT	CSVSRTASSGNTIYF	.	few	TRBV29-1	TRBJ1-3
TGTGCCTGGGCCTACTCCCACGAGCAGTACTTC	CAWAYSHEQYF	.	few	TRBV30	TRBJ2-7
TGTGCCAGCAGCACTGGCGTCCCGAACACTGAAGCTTTCTTT	CASSTGVPNTEAFF	.	few	TRBV7-2	TRBJ1-1
TGTGCCATCAGTGGAAGAAGGGGAAATGGCTACACCTTC	CAISGRRGNGYTF	.	.	TRBV10-3	TRBJ1-2